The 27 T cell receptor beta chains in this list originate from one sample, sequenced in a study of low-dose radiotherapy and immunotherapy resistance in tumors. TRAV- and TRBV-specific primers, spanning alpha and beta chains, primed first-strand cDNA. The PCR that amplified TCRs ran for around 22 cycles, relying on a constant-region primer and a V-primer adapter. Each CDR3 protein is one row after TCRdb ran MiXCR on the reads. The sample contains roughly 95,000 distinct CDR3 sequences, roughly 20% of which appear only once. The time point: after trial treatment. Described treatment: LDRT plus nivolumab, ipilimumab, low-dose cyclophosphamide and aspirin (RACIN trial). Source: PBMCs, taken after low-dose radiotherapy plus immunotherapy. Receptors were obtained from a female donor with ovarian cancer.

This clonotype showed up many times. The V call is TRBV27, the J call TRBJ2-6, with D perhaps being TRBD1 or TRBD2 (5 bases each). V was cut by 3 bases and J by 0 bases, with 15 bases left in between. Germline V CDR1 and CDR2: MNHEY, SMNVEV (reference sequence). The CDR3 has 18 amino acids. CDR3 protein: CASSFYGWDGSGANVLTF. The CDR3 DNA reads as TGTGCCAGCAGTTTTTATGGTTGGGACGGCTCTGGGGCCAACGTCCTGACTTTC. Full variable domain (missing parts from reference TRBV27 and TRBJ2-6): EAQVTQNPRYLITVTGKKLTVTCSQNMNHEYMSWYRQDPGLGLRQIYYSMNVEVTDKGDVPEGYKVSRKEKRNFPLILESPSPNQTSLYFCASSFYGWDGSGANVLTFGAGSRLTVL.

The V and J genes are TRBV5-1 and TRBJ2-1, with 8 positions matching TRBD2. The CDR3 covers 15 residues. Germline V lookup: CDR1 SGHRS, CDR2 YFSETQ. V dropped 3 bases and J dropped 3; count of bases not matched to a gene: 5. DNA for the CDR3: TGCGCCAGCAGCTCAGGCGGGGGGCTCTACAATGAGCAGTTCTTC. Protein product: CASSSGGGLYNEQFF.

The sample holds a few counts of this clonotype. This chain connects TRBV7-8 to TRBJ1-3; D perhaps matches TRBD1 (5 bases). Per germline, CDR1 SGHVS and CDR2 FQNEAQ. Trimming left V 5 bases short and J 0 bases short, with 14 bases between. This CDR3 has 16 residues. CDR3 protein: CASSRMTVPSGNTIYF. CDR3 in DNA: TGTGCCAGCAGCCGGATGACAGTTCCCTCTGGAAACACCATATATTTT.

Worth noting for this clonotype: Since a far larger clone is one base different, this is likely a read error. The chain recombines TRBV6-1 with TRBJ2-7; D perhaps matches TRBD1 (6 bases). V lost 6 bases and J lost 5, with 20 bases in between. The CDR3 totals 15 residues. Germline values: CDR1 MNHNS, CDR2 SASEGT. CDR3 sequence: CASRLTGQSGNEQYF. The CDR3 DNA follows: TGTGCCAGCAGACTAACGGGACAATCGGGGAACGAGCAGTACTTC.

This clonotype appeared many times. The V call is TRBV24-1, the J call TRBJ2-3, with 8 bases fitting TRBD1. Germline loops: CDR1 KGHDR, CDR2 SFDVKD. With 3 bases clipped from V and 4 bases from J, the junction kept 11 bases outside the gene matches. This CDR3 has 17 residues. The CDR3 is CATSDRSGTGGADTQYF. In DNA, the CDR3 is TGTGCCACCAGTGATAGATCCGGGACAGGCGGCGCAGATACGCAGTATTTT.

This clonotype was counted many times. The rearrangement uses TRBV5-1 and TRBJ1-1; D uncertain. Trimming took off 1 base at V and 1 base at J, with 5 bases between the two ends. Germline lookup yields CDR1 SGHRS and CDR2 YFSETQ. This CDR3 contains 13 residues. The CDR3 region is CASSLNRNTEAFF. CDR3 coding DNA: TGCGCCAGCAGCTTGAACAGGAACACTGAAGCTTTCTTT.

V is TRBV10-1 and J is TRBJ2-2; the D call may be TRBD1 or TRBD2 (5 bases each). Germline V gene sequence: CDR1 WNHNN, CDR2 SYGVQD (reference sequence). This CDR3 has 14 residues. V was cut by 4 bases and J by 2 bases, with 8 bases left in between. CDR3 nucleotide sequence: TGCGCCAGCAGTGGAGGGGACAACACCGGGGAGCTGTTTTTT. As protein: CASSGGDNTGELFF.

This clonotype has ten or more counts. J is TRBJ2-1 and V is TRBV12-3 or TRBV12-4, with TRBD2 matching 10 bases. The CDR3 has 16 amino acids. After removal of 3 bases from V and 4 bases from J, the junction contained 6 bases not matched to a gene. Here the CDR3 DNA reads TGTGCCAGCAGTTTGGCTAGCGGGGGAGGGTACAATGAGCAGTTCTTC. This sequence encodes CASSLASGGGYNEQFF.

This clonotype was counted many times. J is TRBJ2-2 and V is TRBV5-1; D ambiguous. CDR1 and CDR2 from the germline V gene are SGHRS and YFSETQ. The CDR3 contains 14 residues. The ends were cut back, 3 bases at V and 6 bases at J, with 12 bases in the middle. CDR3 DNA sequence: TGCGCCAGCAGCTCTGGGCTGTCGTCCGGGGAGCTGTTTTTT. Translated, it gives CASSSGLSSGELFF. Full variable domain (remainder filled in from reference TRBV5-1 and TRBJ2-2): KAGVTQTPRYLIKTRGQQVTLSCSPISGHRSVSWYQQTPGQGLQFLFEYFSETQRNKGNFPGRFSGRQFSNSRSEMNVSTLELGDSALYLCASSSGLSSGELFFGEGSRLTVL.

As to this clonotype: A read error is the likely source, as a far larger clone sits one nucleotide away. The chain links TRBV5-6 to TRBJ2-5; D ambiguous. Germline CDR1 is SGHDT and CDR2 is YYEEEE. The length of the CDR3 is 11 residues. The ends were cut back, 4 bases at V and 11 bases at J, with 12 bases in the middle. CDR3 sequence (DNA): TGTGCCAGCAGCACGCACAATGAGCAGTACTTC. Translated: CASSTHNEQYF.

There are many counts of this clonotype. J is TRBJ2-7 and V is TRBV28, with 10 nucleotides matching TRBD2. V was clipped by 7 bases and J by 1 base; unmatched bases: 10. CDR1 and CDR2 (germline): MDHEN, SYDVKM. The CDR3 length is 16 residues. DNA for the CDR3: TGTGCCAGCACATGGGTAGCGGGGGGTCGTTCCTACGAGCAGTACTTC. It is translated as CASTWVAGGRSYEQYF.

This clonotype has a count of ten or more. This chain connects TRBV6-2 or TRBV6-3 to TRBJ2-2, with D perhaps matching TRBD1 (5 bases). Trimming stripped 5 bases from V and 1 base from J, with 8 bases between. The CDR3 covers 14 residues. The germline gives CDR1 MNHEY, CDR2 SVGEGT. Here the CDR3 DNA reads TGTGCCAGCAGTATAGACAGGAACACCGGGGAGCTGTTTTTT. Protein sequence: CASSIDRNTGELFF.

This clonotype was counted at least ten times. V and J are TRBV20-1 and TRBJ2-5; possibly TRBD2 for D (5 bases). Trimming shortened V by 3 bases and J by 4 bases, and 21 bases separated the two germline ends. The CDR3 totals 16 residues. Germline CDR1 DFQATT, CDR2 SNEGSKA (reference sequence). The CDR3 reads CSARGRPLGGVETQYF. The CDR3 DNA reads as TGCAGTGCTAGGGGTCGGCCACTCGGAGGTGTAGAGACCCAGTACTTC.

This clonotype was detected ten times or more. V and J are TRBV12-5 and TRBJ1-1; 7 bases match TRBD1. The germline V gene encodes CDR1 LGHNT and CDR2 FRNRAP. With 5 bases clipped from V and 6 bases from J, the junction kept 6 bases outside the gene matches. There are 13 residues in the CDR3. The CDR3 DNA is TGTGCTAGTGGTAGGGGGCTGGGAGCTGAAGCTTTCTTT. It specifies CASGRGLGAEAFF.

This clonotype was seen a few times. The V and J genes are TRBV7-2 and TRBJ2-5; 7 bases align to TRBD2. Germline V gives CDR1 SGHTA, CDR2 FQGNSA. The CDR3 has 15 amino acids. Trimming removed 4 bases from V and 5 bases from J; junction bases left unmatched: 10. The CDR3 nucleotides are TGTGCCAGCAGCTCTGGGGACTATCCATCGGAGACCCAGTACTTC. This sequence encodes CASSSGDYPSETQYF.

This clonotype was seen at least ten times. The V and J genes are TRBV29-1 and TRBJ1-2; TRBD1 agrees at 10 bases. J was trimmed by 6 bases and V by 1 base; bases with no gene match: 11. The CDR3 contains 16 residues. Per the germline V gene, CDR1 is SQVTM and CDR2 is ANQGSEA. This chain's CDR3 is CSVEVRTGGYVNGYTF. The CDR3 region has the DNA TGCAGCGTTGAAGTCAGGACAGGGGGATATGTGAATGGCTACACCTTC.

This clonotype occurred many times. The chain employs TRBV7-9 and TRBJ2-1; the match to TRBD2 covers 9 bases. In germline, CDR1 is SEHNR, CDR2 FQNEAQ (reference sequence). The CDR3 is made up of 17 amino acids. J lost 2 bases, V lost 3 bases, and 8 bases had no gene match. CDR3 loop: CASSLPILAGTYNEQFF. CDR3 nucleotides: TGTGCCAGCAGCTTGCCCATTCTAGCGGGAACCTACAATGAGCAGTTCTTC.

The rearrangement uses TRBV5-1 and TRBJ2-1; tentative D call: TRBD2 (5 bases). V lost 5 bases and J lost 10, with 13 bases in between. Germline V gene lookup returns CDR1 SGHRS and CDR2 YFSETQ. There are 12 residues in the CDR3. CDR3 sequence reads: CASREGTYEQFF. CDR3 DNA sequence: TGCGCCAGCAGAGAGGGTACCTACGAGCAGTTCTTC.

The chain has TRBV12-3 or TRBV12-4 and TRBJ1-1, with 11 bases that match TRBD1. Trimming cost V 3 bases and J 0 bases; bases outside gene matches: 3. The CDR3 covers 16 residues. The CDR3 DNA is TGTGCCAGCAGTTTTGGACAGGGGGCCTTGAACACTGAAGCTTTCTTT. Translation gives CASSFGQGALNTEAFF.

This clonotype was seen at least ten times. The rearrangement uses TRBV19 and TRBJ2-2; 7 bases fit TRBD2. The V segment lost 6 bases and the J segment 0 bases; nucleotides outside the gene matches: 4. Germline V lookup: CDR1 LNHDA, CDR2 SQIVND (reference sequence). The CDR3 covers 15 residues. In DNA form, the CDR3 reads TGTGCCAGTAGGGCCGGGACTACGAACACCGGGGAGCTGTTTTTT. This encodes CASRAGTTNTGELFF.

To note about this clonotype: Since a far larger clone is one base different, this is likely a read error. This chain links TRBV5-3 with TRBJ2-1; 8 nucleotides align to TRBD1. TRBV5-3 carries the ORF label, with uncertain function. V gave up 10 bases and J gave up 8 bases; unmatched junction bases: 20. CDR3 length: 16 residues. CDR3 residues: CAGSPLRVDRADEQFF. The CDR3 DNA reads TGTGCCGGCAGCCCCCTGAGGGTGGACAGGGCCGATGAGCAGTTCTTC.

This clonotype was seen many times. In DNA form, the CDR3 reads TGTGCCAGCAGTTACGTCGGACAGGGGGCGGTTGGCTACACCTTC. Residues: CASSYVGQGAVGYTF. V usage is TRBV6-2 or TRBV6-3 and J usage is TRBJ1-2; 11 nucleotides align to TRBD1. Germline V gives CDR1 MNHEY, CDR2 SVGEGT. The trim removed 2 bases at V and 7 bases at J, leaving 6 bases unmatched. The CDR3 spans 15 residues.

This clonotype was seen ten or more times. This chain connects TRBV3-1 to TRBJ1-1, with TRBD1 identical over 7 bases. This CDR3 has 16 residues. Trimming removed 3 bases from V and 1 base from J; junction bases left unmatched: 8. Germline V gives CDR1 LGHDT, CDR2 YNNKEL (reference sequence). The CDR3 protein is CASSHLRQGGNTEAFF. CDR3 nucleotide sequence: TGTGCCAGCAGCCACCTTCGACAGGGCGGGAACACTGAAGCTTTCTTT.

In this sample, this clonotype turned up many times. This CDR3 is CSVEAGPSYEQYF. In nucleotides, the CDR3 is TGCAGCGTTGAAGCGGGGCCCTCCTACGAGCAGTACTTC. The rearrangement uses TRBV29-1 and TRBJ2-7; the D call may be TRBD1 or TRBD2 (5 bases each). The CDR3 sequence is 13 residues long. V gave up 1 base and J gave up 0 bases, with 7 bases separating them. CDR1 and CDR2 (germline): SQVTM, ANQGSEA.

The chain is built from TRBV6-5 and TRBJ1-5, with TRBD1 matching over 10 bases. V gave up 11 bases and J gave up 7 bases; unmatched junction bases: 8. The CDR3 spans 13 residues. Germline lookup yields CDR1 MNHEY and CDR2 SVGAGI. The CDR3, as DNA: TGTGCCGGGGACAGGGGTCGTGGACAGCCCCAGCATTTT. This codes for CAGDRGRGQPQHF.

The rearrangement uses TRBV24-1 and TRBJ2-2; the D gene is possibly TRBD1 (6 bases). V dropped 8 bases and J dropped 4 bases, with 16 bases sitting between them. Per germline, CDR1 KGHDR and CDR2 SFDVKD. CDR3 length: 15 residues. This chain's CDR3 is CATTGDTPPTGELFF. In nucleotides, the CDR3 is TGTGCCACCACCGGGGACACCCCTCCCACCGGGGAGCTGTTTTTT.

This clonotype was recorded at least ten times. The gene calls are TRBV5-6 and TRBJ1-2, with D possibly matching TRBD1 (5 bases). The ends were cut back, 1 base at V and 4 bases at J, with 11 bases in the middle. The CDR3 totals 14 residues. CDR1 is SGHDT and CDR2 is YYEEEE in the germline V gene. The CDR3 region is CASSLRQGGYGYTF. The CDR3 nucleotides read TGTGCCAGCAGCTTGCGGCAGGGCGGCTATGGCTACACCTTC.